This T cell receptor (beta chain) was sequenced in a study of blood T cells in healthy people across ages (dated by TCRdb to between 2014 and 2016). Describing the broader study: Template switching captured roughly one uniquely barcoded TCR beta cDNA molecule per two T cells in model experiments. Using the same blood draw, the study looked at two additional independent replicas of 1 million unique cDNA reads for two donors, one aged 18 to 30 and the other aged 80 or older. The donors were split into four age groups: young (average roughly 15 years), middle-aged (about 40), aged (approximately 60) and long-lived (approximately 80). To track age-related changes in TCR beta repertoire diversity, the study relied on deep sequencing normalized with unique cDNA molecular identifiers.

This clonotype was counted a single time. What this receptor recognizes is not known. No much larger clone exists at a distance of one base, and base qualities are not known. A single read counts as weak evidence. The method behind the library was 5' RACE. Instrument on record: Illumina HiSeq 2500. A second PCR of about 6 to 11 cycles was performed with a sample-barcoded 5' primer and a J-beta primer mix. Each TCR beta cDNA molecule received a unique molecular identifier from a template-switch 5' adaptor carrying 12 random nucleotides. Each sample yielded at least 3 million CDR3-containing paired-end reads. All of the RNA was converted into first-strand cDNA using the Mint cDNA synthesis kit, with a TRBC-specific oligonucleotide serving as the primer. Following uracil-DNA glycosylase treatment, a first 18-cycle PCR with universal primers M1SS and BC2_uni_R was performed on all cDNA. The authors' analysis ran thus. For normalization, 1 million high-quality reads, each with a distinct molecular identifier, were randomly selected from each sample. Instead of being binned into consensus sequences, reads with shared molecular identifiers were discarded. MiTCR, set to a Q25 quality threshold and the strictest error-elimination algorithm, was used for CDR3 identification, clonotype clustering and error correction. A nonparametric unseen species model with Euler transformation was used to estimate a lower bound on total TCR beta diversity. TCRdb handled the public reads itself, with Q25 trimming in fastp and clone calling in MiXCR, and kept productive beta chains. Identical CDR3 protein sequences are pooled into one entry, listed with their most common genes and DNA. The V and J calls come from TCRdb's annotation, not from the publication. The sample profile shows some 940,000 distinct CDR3 sequences; about 29% of them were found once. 9.5% to 13% of the sample is in the top ten clones.

The paper's findings and limits, for the study overall: Because donor CMV infection status was unknown, age-related changes in expanded clonotypes were potentially confounded. A strong correlation was found between observed TCR beta diversity and the percentage of naive T cells measured by flow cytometry. Estimates of total diversity from one million sequenced T cells were regarded as lower bounds and underestimates. As age increased, observed TCR beta diversity per million T cells dropped in a roughly linear way, and a significant reduction was already evident by age roughly 36. Because profiling used bulk unsorted PBMCs, naive and antigen-experienced compartments could not be compared conclusively. Compared with the aged group, the long-lived group had more naive CD4+ T cells, fewer expanded clones and increased TCR diversity, suggesting age selection.

Donors were approximately 42 systemically healthy Caucasian individuals from Russia aged about 6 to 100 years. Approximately 9.7 milliliters of peripheral blood were drawn from each donor into EDTA-treated Vacutainer tubes. Ficoll-Paque density-gradient centrifugation was used to isolate PBMCs, with at least 6 million obtained per sample. Trizol reagent was used to extract total RNA from the PBMCs, yielding at least 6 micrograms per sample. For every donor, an aliquot of PBMCs went through flow cytometry to measure the percentages of naive CD45RAhigh/CD27high T cells. As encoded in the germline V gene, CDR1 is SQVTM while CDR2 is ANQGSEA. Spanning cysteine to phenylalanine, the CDR3 consists of 12 amino acids. Only the CDR3 DNA stays, 36 bases, in frame from base 1. V is shortened by 0 bases, J by 6 bases, and the region joining them spans 9 bases. In addition, the sample was reused for a study of T cells of mothers and their children. From the second report: Donors were nine systemically healthy Caucasian individuals: three mothers and their six children. cDNA synthesis used all of the extracted RNA, with 1.5 ug of RNA in each 15 ul reaction. Sample barcodes and 2-4 random nucleotides were added via the M1S primer in the second PCR. More than 9 million TCR beta CDR3 reads were obtained from each mother, and roughly 3 million reads were obtained from each child. Thymic selection shapes the output of TCR recombination in a similar way in related and unrelated pairs, and inherited differences have a minor effect. Normalized repertoire overlap was always found to be slightly, but never significantly, higher in related mother-child pairs than in unrelated mother-child pairs. With a sensitivity of 90 to 100 clones per million clonotypes, no persistent microchimeric T cell clones were detected. The study used deep NGS to compare TCR beta repertoires of mothers and children, seeking features distinguishing related mother-child pairs from unrelated individuals. The mean age was about 37 +/- 4 years for the mothers and approximately 11 +/- 4 years for the children. After adapter ligation was performed with NEBNext reagents, the libraries were sequenced on an Illumina HiSeq 2000 with 100+100 nt paired-end reads. Mother and child libraries were prepared a month apart and sequenced in separate runs to prevent cross-contamination. Each donor had between about 500,000 and 2,100,000 distinct TCR beta clonotypes identified. Naive TCR beta clonotypes were estimated from low-frequency clonotypes matched to each donor's FACS-determined naive share, without sorting.

Sequencing was performed on blood. The chain was built from TRBV29-1 and TRBJ2-7; no D gene can be assigned with confidence. The TCR comes from a woman between 40 and 55 years old in good health. In nucleotide form, the sequence is TGCAGCGTTGAAGATTGGCAGTTCGAGCAGTACTTC. It is translated as CSVEDWQFEQYF.